This TCR beta chain was captured in a study of vaccination effects on CD4 cells after COVID-19. Whole-study context: A few convalescent patients were sampled after vaccination (early and late).

The ViraFEST assay expanded antigen-specific CD4+ T cells with viral peptide pools before sequencing. An approximately nine-day culture period preceded the isolation of CD4+ T cells. Between March and December 2020, the person had a SARS-CoV-2 infection that PCR confirmed. Each participant was given two doses of one vaccine (BNT162b2 or mRNA-1273). Of note for this clone: Its antigen remains unidentified.

Profiled with immunoSEQ multiplex PCR; TCRdb holds only in-frame clones, not every one. The sample has 14,000 or so clones, about three quarters seen once; the top ten hold 29%. Between the trimmed V and J ends, which lost 6 bases and 2 bases, there was a span of 14 bases. The CDR3 has 15 residues. CDR1 is KGHSH, CDR2 LQKENI, per germline. The clonotype comes from a human donor who had a prior SARS-CoV-2 infection. The chain couples TRBV18 to TRBJ1-3; no definite D call. The sample in question was CD4+ T cells from PBMCs cultured with HCoV-NL63 spike peptides, obtained after COVID-19 vaccination. In nucleotides, the CDR3 is TGTGCCAGCTCCGCCGCGTTCGGGACTGGAAACACCATATATTTT. As protein: CASSAAFGTGNTIYF.